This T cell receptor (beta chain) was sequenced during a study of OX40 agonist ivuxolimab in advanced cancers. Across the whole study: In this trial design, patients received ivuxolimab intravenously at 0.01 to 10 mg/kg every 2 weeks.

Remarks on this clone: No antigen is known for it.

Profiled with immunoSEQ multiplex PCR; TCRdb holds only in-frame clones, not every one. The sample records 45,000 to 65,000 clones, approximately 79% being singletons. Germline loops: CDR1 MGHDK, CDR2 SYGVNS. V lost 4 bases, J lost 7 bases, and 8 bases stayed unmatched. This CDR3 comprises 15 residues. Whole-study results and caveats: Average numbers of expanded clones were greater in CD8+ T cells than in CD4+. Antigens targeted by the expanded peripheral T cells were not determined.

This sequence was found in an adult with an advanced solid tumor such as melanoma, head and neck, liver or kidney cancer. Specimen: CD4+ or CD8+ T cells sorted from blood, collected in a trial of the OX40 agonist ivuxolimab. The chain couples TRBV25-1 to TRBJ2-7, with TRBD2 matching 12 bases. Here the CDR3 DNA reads TGTGCCAGCAGTGGTGAACTAGCGGGAGGAAAAGAGCAGTACTTC. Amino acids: CASSGELAGGKEQYF.